This entry concerns a single T cell receptor beta chain. Its antigen is unidentified. Germline CDR1 is MNHEY and CDR2 is SMNVEV (reference sequence). V was shortened by 5 bases and J by 7 bases, with 12 bases between the two germline ends. This CDR3 spans 13 amino acids. This sample is drawn from a study of cytomegalovirus exposure and HLA in healthy donors. Study results and caveats: When the data were analyzed later, several of the most significant clusters appeared to be linked to common viral pathogens. DRB1 had the most TCR associations and HLA-C the fewest, a later analysis found, with rates varying by HLA locus. TCR beta chain V- and J-gene trimming was linked, in a later analysis, to a missense variant in DCLRE1C.

13 Jbeta primers and 60 Vbeta primers were used for the PCR. The repertoire was sequenced with immunoSEQ multiplex PCR; TCRdb's copy has only in-frame clones and lacks some. Of 150,000 to 250,000 clones listed, roughly 78% are singletons. Input material: PBMCs. This rearrangement joins TRBV27 to TRBJ1-5; D is perhaps TRBD1 (5 bases). The receptor comes from a woman aged 25-40 years in good health and CMV-seropositive. The CDR3 DNA sequence: TGTGCCAGCAGTCTGGGAAGGGGACAGCCCCAGCATTTT. Its translation: CASSLGRGQPQHF.